The present T cell receptor beta chain was sequenced within a study of cytomegalovirus exposure and HLA in healthy donors (dated by TCRdb to 2016 to 2017). Looking at the study overall: An earlier analysis of approximately 590 of the donors reported more than 250 Gb of sequence data and some 100 million unique TCR beta sequences from about 180 million T cells. An early release that covered more than 550 HLA-typed donors contained approximately 300 gigabases of sequencing data and around 80 million unique TCR sequences. The genetic ancestry cluster associated with self-reported Caucasian donors included about 81% of the roughly 390 genotyped donors. The study aimed to test whether signatures of past pathogen exposure could be identified by cataloging public T cell receptors. The study profiled the T cell repertoires of more than 500 subjects by immunosequencing and related them to cytomegalovirus serostatus. A separate validation cohort of about 110 different subjects was used in addition to the approximately 640-subject first cohort. High-throughput TCR immunosequencing, statistical association of individual TCRs with disease status, and machine learning were combined to predict cytomegalovirus infection status. To study patterns of TCR occurrence, a later analysis re-analyzed previously published TCR beta repertoires from 600 to 750 donors and added high-resolution HLA genotyping. In the later analysis, no new phenotypic data were used to find candidate immune exposures; instead, reliance was placed on TCR beta sequences and their occurrence across donors. To decide whether each TCR beta V gene segment behaved as functional or pseudogenic, an earlier analysis of some 570 of the donors relied on high-throughput TCR beta sequencing. Donor age, sex, ethnicity and CMV serostatus were compiled together with the repertoire data. Genome-wide SNP genotypes for about 65% of the 666 donors were used in a later genetic analysis, which treated that subset as a discovery cohort. All discovery cohort repertoires had been generated on a single sequencing platform. Both class I and class II loci were covered by HLA typing, at four-digit resolution. The number of donors typed differed by locus, with about 629-630 for A, B, C, DRB1 and DQB1, around 520 for DQA1, 600 to 610 for DPA1, and 400 to 490 for DPB1. Roughly 5 DR-DQ haplotypes were handled as single units for association and clustering because linkage in the cohort was strong. Among about 360 genotyped donors of the cohort, an average of about 240,000 unique TCR beta nucleotide sequences were sequenced per donor, roughly 18% of them non-productive. Study-wide conclusions, independent of this receptor: A further reported finding was that TCR beta sequences accurately predicted the HLA-A and HLA-B alleles for most subjects in the first cohort. A later analysis found that most CMV-associated TCR beta chains appeared HLA-restricted, with HLA associations seemingly driven largely by CMV exposure. Roughly uniform sequencing depth across donors was assumed in presence/absence analyses, although this assumption may not hold. When HLA alleles, especially DR and DQ, strongly co-occurred, attributing TCR associations to individual alleles was difficult. The only immune exposure information available for the cohort was CMV serostatus. Linkage disequilibrium might explain the correlated functional status among segregating V segments, but an unknown experimental factor could not be excluded. The earlier analysis of nearly 600 of the donors excluded about 16 rarely observed V segments, including chromosome 9 orphons, because counts were too low. A later genetic analysis associated a missense DCLRE1C variant with V-gene and J-gene trimming of TCR beta chains, and an independent cohort replicated the association. Most TCR sequences were seen in very few donors, while some public TCRs were found in many individuals. A few of the identified cytomegalovirus-associated TCR beta chains were confirmed in vitro to be specific for cytomegalovirus antigens. A total of roughly 160 TCR beta chains were listed by the study as associated with cytomegalovirus. The authors suggested that the approach could potentially be generalized to other disease states and immunological phenotypes. At a false discovery rate of 0.05, a later analysis linked around 15,000 TCR beta sequences to specific HLA alleles. Some IMGT-functional V segments, including TRBV6-2 and TRBV6-3, could not be distinguished by the 87-base-pair reads and were therefore excluded. In a later analysis, HLA-associated TCR beta chains showed more clonal expansion and lower generation probabilities than non-associated chains that were equally common. A cluster of highly shared sequence variants was judged likely to represent a technical artifact of the sequencing pipeline. Only TCR beta chains were sequenced in this cohort, and the absence of alpha or paired-chain data limited detectable features. In a later analysis, several top co-occurrence clusters were reported to appear linked to parvovirus B19, influenza, CMV and Epstein-Barr virus. Because HLA typing was unavailable for some donors at each locus, only the typed subset was used in association tests. Compared with the approximately 600-donor mean, donors in an Asian-associated ancestry cluster had fewer N-insertions in productive TCRs, according to a later genetic analysis. In a later analysis, TCR association rates were found to vary across HLA loci, with the most associated TCRs seen for DRB1 alleles and the fewest for HLA-C alleles. The classifier was reported to diagnose cytomegalovirus status with high specificity and sensitivity in both the original and validation cohorts. Broadly in line with IMGT annotations, most TCR beta V segments showed up in productive rearrangements about 87% or about 30% of the time in an earlier analysis of 450 to 600 of the donors.

The cohort consisted of hundreds of healthy bone marrow donors. At the time of sampling, every cohort member was nominally healthy, though immune exposures that went unrecorded were likely present. The donor tested CMV seropositive and was one of the 289 seropositive cohort members. Each donor provided a peripheral blood sample, and peripheral blood mononuclear cells were used for TCR beta sequencing. The Qiagen DNeasy Blood Extraction Kit was used to extract genomic DNA from the blood cell samples. The germline V gene supplies CDR1 SGHVS and CDR2 FQNEAQ. Cut back by 5 bases and 0 bases, the V and J ends lie 12 bases apart. Including cysteine and phenylalanine, the CDR3 has 15 amino acids. Only CDR3 DNA is held: 45 bases, read in frame from base 1. Library creation used the immunoSEQ multiplex PCR assay. For the multiplex PCR, a mixture combining 60 forward primers for TCR Vbeta segments and 13 reverse primers for TCR Jbeta segments was used. The CDR3 region of rearranged TCR beta genes was amplified from genomic DNA by a multiplex PCR assay. The Illumina HiSeq System was used to sequence the amplified TCR beta libraries as 87-base-pair reads. The original pipeline was this. In a later analysis, tens of millions of unique TCR beta chains were counted across the roughly 670 repertoires, and some 10 million of these chains were shared by at least two donors. A nearest-neighbor algorithm error-corrected the raw reads and collapsed the reads into unique sequences, merging closely related sequences to remove PCR and sequencing errors. V, D and J gene segments were assigned by aligning CDR3 sequences to IMGT reference sequences. For a sequence to be retained, a match of at least six nucleotides to both a V gene segment and a J gene segment was required. Rearrangements were called productive when the CDR3 lacked stop codons and stayed in frame with V and J; all others were non-productive. CDR3 was defined by IMGT convention, running from the second conserved V-encoded cysteine to the conserved J-encoded phenylalanine. In an earlier analysis of 587 of the donors, sequences lacking an unambiguous match to a single V gene segment were excluded. An earlier analysis of fewer than 750 of the donors classified V segments as functional when productive rearrangements were above 56.7% and as segregating when the standard deviation between donors was above 5%. To diagnose cytomegalovirus status from the catalog of TCR beta chain sequences, a statistical classification framework was built. V and J gene assignment, in a later analysis, came from comparing TCR nucleotide sequences with IMGT/GENE-DB human TR gene sequences. The TCRdist pipeline was used in a later analysis to assign CDR3 sequences and most-parsimonious VDJ recombination scenarios. In a later analysis, every TCR beta chain was defined by the combination of its CDR3 amino acid sequence and its V-gene family, and reads without a unique V-gene family were dropped. As a way to deal with suspected cross-contamination and a sequencing artifact, a later analysis dropped hundreds of nucleotide sequences that were highly shared and had low generation probability. A later analysis calculated a clonal expansion index for each public chain from normalized within-repertoire ranks of inferred template counts. A later analysis computed generation probabilities with a VDJ recombination model fitted to out-of-frame rearrangements, and checked the results against IGoR. Hypergeometric tests were used in a later analysis to score TCR-TCR, TCR-HLA and TCR-CMV co-occurrence, with a repertoire-size bias correction applied to the TCR pairs. A later analysis estimated false discovery rates by permuting HLA or CMV assignments 20 times. A later analysis grouped co-occurring TCRs with DBSCAN, adding TCRdist sequence similarity when clustering within HLA-allele-positive subsets. Repertoires with fewer than 30,000 or more than 120,000 public chains were left out of co-occurrence clustering, as were a handful of repertoires with anomalous nucleotide sharing. TCRdb took this table from immuneACCESS and kept in-frame rearrangements with V and J called. Such tables lack part of the clones; where checked against another copy, unresolved V genes explain under half of the gap, and the rest is unexplained. The V and J calls and clone size come from that table; D and trimming were worked out from the DNA. This sample is represented by some 110,000 clones; 79% of them were singletons. Together, the top ten hold almost 3% of the sample.

Comment on this clone: Its antigen specificity is not known. Per-nucleotide qualities are absent, and no much larger clonotype sits a single base away.

The V and J genes are TRBV7-8 and TRBJ2-3, and possibly TRBD2, on 6 matching bases. The sequenced sample consisted of PBMCs. The clonotype originates from a woman aged 18 to 35 in good health and CMV-seropositive. The CDR3 in this case is CASSRAGPSTDTQYF. The nucleotide sequence reads TGTGCCAGCAGCAGGGCGGGACCTAGCACAGATACGCAGTATTTT.